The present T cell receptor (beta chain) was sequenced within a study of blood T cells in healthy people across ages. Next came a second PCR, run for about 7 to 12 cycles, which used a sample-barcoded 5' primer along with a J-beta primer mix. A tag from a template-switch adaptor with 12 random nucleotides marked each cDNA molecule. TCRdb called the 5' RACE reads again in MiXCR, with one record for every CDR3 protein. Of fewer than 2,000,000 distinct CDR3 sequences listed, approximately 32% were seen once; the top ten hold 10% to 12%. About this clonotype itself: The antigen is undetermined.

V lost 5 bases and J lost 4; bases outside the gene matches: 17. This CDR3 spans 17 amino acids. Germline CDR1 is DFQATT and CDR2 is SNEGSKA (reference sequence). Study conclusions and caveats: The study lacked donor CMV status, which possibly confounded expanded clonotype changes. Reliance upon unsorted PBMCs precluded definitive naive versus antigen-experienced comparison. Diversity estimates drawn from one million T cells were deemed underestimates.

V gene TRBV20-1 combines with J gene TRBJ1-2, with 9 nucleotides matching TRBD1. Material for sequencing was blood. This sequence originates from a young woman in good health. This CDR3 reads CSAVPGMGGTGTYGYTF. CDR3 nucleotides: TGCAGTGCTGTACCCGGTATGGGGGGGACAGGGACCTATGGCTACACCTTC.